This T cell receptor beta chain appears in the sequencing data of a study of T cell responses to AZD1222 COVID-19 vaccine. Profiled with immunoSEQ multiplex PCR; TCRdb holds only in-frame clones, not every one. The table shows 120,000 or so clones, with 70% to 90% occurring only once. The CDR3 runs to 14 residues. Germline V gene data show CDR1 as MNHEY and CDR2 as SMNVEV (reference sequence). The ends were cut back, 5 bases at V and 1 base at J, with 12 bases in the middle. As for this clone: The antigen is undetermined.

Findings and caveats of the study: Spike as a whole was targeted by vaccine-associated CD4 TCRs, dominant at 160-218 and 743-854. White British donors predominated, females outnumbered males, and clonal diversity was possibly underestimated. Reportedly, nearly half the spike-specific TCRs target unmutated variant regions. There were repertoire samples only from the period after the peak T cell response.

This receptor was obtained from an adult in good health. The chain employs TRBV27 and TRBJ2-7, with D maybe TRBD1 (6 bases). The sample consisted of peripheral blood, taken on day 0 of AZD1222 vaccination. DNA for the CDR3: TGTGCCAGCAGTCGAATGGACAGTTCCTACGAGCAGTACTTC. Its protein is CASSRMDSSYEQYF.